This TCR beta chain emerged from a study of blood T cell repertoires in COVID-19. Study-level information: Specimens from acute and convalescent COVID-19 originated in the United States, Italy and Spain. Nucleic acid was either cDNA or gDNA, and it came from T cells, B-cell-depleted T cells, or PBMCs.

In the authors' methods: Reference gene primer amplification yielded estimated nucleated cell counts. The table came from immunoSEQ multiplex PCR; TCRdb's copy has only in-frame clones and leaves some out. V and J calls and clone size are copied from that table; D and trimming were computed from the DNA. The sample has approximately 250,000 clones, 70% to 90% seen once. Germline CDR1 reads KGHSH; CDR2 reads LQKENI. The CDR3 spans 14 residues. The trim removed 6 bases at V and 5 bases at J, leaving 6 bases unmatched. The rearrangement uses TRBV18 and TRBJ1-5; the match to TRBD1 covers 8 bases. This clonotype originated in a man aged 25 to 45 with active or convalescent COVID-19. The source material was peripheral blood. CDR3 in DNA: TGTGCCAGCTCGCCCGGACAGGGCGATCAGCCCCAGCATTTT. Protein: CASSPGQGDQPQHF.